This TCR beta chain was recorded in a study of OX40 agonist ivuxolimab in advanced cancers. Clones were sequenced by immunoSEQ multiplex PCR, and TCRdb holds only the in-frame ones, with some missing. The data contain tens of thousands of clones, approximately 94% of them singletons. V was cut by 5 bases and J by 4 bases, with 17 bases left in between. Germline values: CDR1 MGHDK, CDR2 SYGVNS. The length of the CDR3 is 16 residues. Specimen: CD4+ or CD8+ T cells sorted from blood, collected in a trial of the OX40 agonist ivuxolimab. This receptor was taken from an adult with an advanced solid tumor such as melanoma, head and neck, liver or kidney cancer. V is TRBV25-1 and J is TRBJ2-2; D may be TRBD2 (8 bases). The CDR3 bases are TGTGCCAGCAGTCAGGGGGGACTAGAGGGCACCGGGGAGCTGTTTTTT. This gives the protein CASSQGGLEGTGELFF. Together with reference TRBV25-1 and TRBJ2-2, the CDR3 gives the full variable domain: EADIYQTPRYLVIGTGKKITLECSQTMGHDKMYWYQQDPGMELHLIHYSYGVNSTEKGDLSSESTVSRIRTEHFPLTLESARPSHTSQYLCASSQGGLEGTGELFFGEGSRLTVL.